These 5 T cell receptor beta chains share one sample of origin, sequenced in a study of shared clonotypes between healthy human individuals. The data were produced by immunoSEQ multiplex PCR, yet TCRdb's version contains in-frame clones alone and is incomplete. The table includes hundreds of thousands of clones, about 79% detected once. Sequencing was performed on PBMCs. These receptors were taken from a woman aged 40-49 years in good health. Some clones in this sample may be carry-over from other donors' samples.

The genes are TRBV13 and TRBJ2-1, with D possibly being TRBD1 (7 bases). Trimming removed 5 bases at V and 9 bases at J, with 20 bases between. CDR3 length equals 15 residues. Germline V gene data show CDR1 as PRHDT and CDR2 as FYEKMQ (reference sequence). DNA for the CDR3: TGTGCCAGCAGCCCGAGGGACAGAGTGGAGGGTGAGCAGTTCTTC. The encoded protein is CASSPRDRVEGEQFF.

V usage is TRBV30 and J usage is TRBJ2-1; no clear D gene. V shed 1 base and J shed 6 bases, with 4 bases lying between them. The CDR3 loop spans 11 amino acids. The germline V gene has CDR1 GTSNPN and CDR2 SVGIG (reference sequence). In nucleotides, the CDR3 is TGTGCCTGGAGTGGGGGCAATGAGCAGTTCTTC. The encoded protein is CAWSGGNEQFF.

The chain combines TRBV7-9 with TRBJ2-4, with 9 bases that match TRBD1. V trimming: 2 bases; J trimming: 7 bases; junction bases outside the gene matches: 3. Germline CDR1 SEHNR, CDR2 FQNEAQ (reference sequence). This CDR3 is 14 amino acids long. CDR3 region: CASSLSGQGNIQYF. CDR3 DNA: TGTGCCAGCAGCTTATCGGGACAGGGCAACATTCAGTACTTC.

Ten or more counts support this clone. CDR3 bases: TGTGCCAGCAGCCGGAGCGGACTACCCCTTCTCACAGATACGCAGTATTTT. Amino acid sequence: CASSRSGLPLLTDTQYF. The chain couples TRBV5-4 to TRBJ2-3; D is possibly TRBD2 (6 bases). The germline CDR1 and CDR2 sequences are SGHNT and YYREEE (reference sequence). CDR3 length equals 17 residues. With 4 bases removed from V and 2 bases from J, the gap between germline ends came to 20 bases.

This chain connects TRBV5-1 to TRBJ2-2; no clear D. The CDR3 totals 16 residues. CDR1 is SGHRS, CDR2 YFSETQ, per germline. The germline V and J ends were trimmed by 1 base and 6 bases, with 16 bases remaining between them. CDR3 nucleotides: TGCGCCAGCAGCTTGTGGGTATTTTTTGGGGCCGGGGAGCTGTTTTTT. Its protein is CASSLWVFFGAGELFF.